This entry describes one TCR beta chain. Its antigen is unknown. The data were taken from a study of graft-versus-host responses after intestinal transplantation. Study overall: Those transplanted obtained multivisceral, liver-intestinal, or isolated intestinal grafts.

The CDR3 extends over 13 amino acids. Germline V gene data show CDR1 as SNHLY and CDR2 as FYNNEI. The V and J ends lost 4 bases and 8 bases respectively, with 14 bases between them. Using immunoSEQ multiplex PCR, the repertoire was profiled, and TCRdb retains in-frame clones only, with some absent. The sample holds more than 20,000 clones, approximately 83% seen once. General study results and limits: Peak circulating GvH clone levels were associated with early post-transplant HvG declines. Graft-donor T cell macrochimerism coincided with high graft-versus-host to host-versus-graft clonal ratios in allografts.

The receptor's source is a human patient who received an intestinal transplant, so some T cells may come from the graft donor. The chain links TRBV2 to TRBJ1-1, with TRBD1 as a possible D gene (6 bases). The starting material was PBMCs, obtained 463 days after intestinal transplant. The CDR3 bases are TGTGCCAGCAGTGTTACAGGGAGTTGGGAAGCTTTCTTT. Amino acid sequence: CASSVTGSWEAFF.